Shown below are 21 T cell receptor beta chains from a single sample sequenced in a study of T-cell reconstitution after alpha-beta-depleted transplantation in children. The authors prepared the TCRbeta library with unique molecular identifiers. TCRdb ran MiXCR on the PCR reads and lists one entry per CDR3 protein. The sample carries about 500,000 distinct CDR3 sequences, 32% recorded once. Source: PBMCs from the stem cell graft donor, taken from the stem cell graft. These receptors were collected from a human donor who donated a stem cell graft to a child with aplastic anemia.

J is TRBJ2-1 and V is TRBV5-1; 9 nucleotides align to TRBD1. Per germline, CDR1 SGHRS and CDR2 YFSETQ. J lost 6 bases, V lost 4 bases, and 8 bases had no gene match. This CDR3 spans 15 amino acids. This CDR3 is CASSTGQGIGNEQFF. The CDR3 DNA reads TGCGCCAGCAGCACCGGACAGGGGATAGGCAATGAGCAGTTCTTC. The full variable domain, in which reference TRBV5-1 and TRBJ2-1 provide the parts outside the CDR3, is KAGVTQTPRYLIKTRGQQVTLSCSPISGHRSVSWYQQTPGQGLQFLFEYFSETQRNKGNFPGRFSGRQFSNSRSEMNVSTLELGDSALYLCASSTGQGIGNEQFFGPGTRLTVL.

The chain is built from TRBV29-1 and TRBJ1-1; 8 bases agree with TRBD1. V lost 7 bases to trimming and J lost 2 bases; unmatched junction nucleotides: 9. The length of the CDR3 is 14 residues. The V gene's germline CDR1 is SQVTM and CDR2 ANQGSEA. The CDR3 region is CSAEPGQANTEAFF. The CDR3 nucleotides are TGCAGCGCCGAGCCGGGACAGGCTAACACTGAAGCTTTCTTT.

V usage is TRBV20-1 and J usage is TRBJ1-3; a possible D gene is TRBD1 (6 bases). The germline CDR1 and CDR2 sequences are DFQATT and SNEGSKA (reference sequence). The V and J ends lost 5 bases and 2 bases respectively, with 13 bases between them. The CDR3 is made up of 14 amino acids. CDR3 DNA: TGCAGTGCTCCTGATAACAGGGCTGGAAACACCATATATTTT. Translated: CSAPDNRAGNTIYF.

CDR3 loop: CASGRVGEQYV. Here the CDR3 DNA reads TGTGCCAGCGGAAGGGTTGGCGAGCAGTACGTC. V and J are TRBV6-2 or TRBV6-3 and TRBJ2-7; D gene ambiguous. This CDR3 has 11 residues. Germline-derived CDR1 and CDR2 are MNHEY and SVGEGT. Trimming left V 8 bases short and J 6 bases short, with 11 bases between.

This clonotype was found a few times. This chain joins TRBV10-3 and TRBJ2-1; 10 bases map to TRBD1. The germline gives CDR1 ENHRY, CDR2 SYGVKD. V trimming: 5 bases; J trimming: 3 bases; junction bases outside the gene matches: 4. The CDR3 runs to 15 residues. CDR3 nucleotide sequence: TGTGCCATCAGTACCGGGACAGGGGTCTACAATGAGCAGTTCTTC. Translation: CAISTGTGVYNEQFF.

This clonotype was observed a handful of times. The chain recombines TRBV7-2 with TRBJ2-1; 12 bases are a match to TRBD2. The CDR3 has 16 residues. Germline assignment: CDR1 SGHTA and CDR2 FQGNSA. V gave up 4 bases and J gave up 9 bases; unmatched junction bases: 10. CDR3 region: CASSSRLAGVHGEQFF. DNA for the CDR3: TGTGCCAGCAGCTCTCGACTAGCGGGGGTCCATGGTGAGCAGTTCTTC.

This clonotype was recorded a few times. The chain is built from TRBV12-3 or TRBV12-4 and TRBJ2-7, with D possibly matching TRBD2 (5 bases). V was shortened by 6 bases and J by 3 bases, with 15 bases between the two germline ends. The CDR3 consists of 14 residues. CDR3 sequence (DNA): TGTGCCAGCAGCCCGACGGGAATGAACTACGAGCAGTACTTC. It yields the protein CASSPTGMNYEQYF.

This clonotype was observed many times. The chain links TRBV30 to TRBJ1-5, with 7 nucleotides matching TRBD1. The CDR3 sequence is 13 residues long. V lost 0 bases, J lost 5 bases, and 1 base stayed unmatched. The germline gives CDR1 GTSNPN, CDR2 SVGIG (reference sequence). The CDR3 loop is CAWSVRGDQPQHF. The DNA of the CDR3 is TGTGCCTGGAGTGTCAGGGGGGATCAGCCCCAGCATTTT.

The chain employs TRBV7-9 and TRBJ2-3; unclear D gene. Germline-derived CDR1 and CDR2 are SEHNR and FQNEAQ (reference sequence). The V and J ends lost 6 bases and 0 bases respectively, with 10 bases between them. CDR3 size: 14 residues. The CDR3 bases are TGTGCCAGCAGTCCCAGGCGTAGCACAGATACGCAGTATTTT. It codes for CASSPRRSTDTQYF.

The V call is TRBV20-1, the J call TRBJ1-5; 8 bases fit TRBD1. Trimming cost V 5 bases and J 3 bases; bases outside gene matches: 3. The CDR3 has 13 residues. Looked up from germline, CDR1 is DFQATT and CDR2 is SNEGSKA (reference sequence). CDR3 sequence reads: CSAPDRDNQPQHF. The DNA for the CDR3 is TGCAGTGCTCCGGACAGGGACAATCAGCCCCAGCATTTT.

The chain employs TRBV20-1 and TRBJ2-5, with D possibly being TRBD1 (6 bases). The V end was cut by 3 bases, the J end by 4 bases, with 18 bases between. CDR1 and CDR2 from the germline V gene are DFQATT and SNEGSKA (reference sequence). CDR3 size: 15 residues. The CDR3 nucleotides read TGCAGTGCTAGCTTGTCAGGACAGAGGACAGAGACCCAGTACTTC. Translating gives CSASLSGQRTETQYF.

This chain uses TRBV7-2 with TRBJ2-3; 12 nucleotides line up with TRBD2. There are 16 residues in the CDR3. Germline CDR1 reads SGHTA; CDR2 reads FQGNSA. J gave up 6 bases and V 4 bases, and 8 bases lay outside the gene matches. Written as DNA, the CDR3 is TGTGCCAGCAGCTCAGACCCGCTAGCGGGAGGGGATACGCAGTATTTT. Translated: CASSSDPLAGGDTQYF.

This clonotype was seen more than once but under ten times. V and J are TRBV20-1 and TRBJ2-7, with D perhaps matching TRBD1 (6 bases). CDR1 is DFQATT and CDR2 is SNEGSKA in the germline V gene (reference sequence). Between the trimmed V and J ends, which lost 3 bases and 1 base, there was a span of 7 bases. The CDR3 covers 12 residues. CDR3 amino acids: CSARDSSYEQYV. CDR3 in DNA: TGCAGTGCTAGGGACAGTTCCTACGAGCAGTACGTC.

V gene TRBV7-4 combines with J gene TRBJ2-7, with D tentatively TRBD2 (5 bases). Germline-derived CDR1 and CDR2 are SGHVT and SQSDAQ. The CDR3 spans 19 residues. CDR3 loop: CARSLALGPPLRDDYEQYV. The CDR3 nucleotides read TGTGCCCGCAGCTTAGCGCTTGGGCCCCCTCTCAGAGACGATTACGAGCAGTACGTC.

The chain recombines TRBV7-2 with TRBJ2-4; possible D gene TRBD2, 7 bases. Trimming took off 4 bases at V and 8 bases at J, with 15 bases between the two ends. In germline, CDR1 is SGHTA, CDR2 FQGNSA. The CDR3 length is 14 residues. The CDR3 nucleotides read TGTGCCAGCAGCTCACGGGGGGCTCAGTACATTCAGTACTTC. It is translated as CASSSRGAQYIQYF. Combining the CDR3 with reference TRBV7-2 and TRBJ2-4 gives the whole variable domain GAGVSQSPSNKVTEKGKDVELRCDPISGHTALYWYRQSLGQGLEFLIYFQGNSAPDKSGLPSDRFSAERTGGSVSTLTIQRTQQEDSAVYLCASSSRGAQYIQYFGAGTRLSVL.

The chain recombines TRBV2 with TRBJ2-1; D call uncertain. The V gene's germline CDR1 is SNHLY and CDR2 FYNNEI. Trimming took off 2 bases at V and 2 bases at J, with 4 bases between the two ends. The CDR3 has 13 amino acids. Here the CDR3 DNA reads TGTGCCAGCAGTGAAAGGCCCTACAATGAGCAGTTCTTC. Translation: CASSERPYNEQFF. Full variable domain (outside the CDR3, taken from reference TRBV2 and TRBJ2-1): EPEVTQTPSHQVTQMGQEVILRCVPISNHLYFYWYRQILGQKVEFLVSFYNNEISEKSEIFDDQFSVERPDGSNFTLKIRSTKLEDSAMYFCASSERPYNEQFFGPGTRLTVL.

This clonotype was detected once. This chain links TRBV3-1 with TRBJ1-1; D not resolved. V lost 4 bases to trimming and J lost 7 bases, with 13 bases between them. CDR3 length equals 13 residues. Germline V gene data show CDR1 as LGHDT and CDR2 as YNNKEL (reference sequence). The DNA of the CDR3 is TGTGCCAGCAGCCGAACAGCGACCCTTGAAGCTTTCTTT. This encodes CASSRTATLEAFF.

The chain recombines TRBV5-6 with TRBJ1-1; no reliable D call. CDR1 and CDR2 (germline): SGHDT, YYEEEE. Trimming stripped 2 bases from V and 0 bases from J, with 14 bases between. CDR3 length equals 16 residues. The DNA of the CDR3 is TGTGCCAGCAGCTTCTCGGGCTCCCCCATGAACACTGAAGCTTTCTTT. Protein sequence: CASSFSGSPMNTEAFF.

The CDR3 DNA reads TGTGCCAGCAGCTTAGTTGGCCGCGGCCCCACAGATACGCAGTATTTT. This translates into CASSLVGRGPTDTQYF. The chain combines TRBV7-9 with TRBJ2-3; D is uncertain. V gave up 1 base and J gave up 2 bases, with 13 bases separating them. This CDR3 is 16 amino acids long. CDR1 is SEHNR and CDR2 is FQNEAQ in the germline V gene (reference sequence). The whole variable domain, remainder taken from reference TRBV7-9 and TRBJ2-3, is DTGVSQNPRHKITKRGQNVTFRCDPISEHNRLYWYRQTLGQGPEFLTYFQNEAQLEKSRLLSDRFSAERPKGSFSTLEIQRTEQGDSAMYLCASSLVGRGPTDTQYFGPGTRLTVL.

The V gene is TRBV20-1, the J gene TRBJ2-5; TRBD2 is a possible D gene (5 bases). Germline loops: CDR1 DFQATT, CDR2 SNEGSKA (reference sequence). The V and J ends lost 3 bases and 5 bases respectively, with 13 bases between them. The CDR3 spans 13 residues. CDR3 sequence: CSASPWERETQYF. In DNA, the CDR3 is TGCAGTGCTAGCCCTTGGGAGCGGGAGACCCAGTACTTC.

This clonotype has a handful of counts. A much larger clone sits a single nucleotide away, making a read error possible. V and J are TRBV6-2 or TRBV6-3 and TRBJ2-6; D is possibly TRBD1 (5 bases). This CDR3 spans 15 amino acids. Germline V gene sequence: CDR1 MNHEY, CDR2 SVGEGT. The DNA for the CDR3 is TGTGCCAGCAGTTACAAAGCGTCTGGGGCCAACGGCCTGACTTTC. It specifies CASSYKASGANGLTF.